This paragraph covers one TCR beta chain sequence. Seattle's cohort entered during active infection and was followed longitudinally. This sample was taken from a study of blood T cell repertoires in COVID-19. In the study overall: Acute and convalescent COVID-19 specimens originated in the United States, Italy and Spain. Sample material is recorded as cDNA or gDNA derived from T cells, B-cell-depleted T cells, or PBMCs.

The J segment lost 10 bases and the V segment lost 5 bases, leaving 10 bases of the junction unmatched. The CDR3 extends over 13 amino acids. Germline V CDR1 and CDR2: SGHTA, FQGTGA. Method: immunoSEQ multiplex PCR; TCRdb's copy keeps in-frame clones and lacks some. The table has 200,000 to 300,000 clones, roughly 91% seen once. This clonotype was obtained from a man aged 25-45 years with COVID-19, enrolled during active disease. The material sequenced was peripheral blood. The V call is TRBV7-3, the J call TRBJ1-1, with 7 positions matching TRBD1. CDR3 loop: CASSPTGTDLAFF. For the CDR3, the DNA is TGTGCCAGCAGCCCTACCGGGACAGATCTAGCTTTCTTT. The full variable domain, completed using reference TRBV7-3 and TRBJ1-1, is GAGVSQTPSNKVTEKGKYVELRCDPISGHTALYWYRQSLGQGPEFLIYFQGTGAADDSGLPNDRFFAVRPEGSVSTLKIQRTERGDSAVYLCASSPTGTDLAFFGQGTRLTVV.